This T cell receptor beta chain originates from a study of shared clonotypes between healthy human individuals. Looking at the study overall: The study used three CD4 naive, three CD4 memory, two CD8 naive and one CD8 memory plate per donor. Study conclusions and caveats: Generally, naive subsets (rather than memory subsets) showed larger estimated richness. Large depth notwithstanding, sorted-subset sequencing proved incomplete by rarefaction.

Naive CD8 cells lacked CD45RO and underwent positive selection for CCR7, leaving out terminally differentiated effector memory CD45RA+ cells. Trimming took 3 bases from V and 6 from J, leaving 15 bases between them. Germline V gene data show CDR1 as MNHEY and CDR2 as SVGAGI. This CDR3 comprises 14 residues. Samples underwent the assay at deep level. Here immunoSEQ multiplex PCR was the method, and the copy in TCRdb shows in-frame clones only, minus some. The sample includes 800,000 or so clones, 95% to 97% of them seen just once. A note on this clone: The antigen is not known.

This TCR derives from a man aged 30 to 39 in good health. The chain couples TRBV6-5 to TRBJ2-7; perhaps TRBD1 as D (6 bases). The sample was naive CD8+ T cells sorted from blood. DNA for the CDR3: TGTGCCAGCAGTTATACAGGGAGCCGAACCGAGCAGTACTTC. Translating it yields CASSYTGSRTEQYF.